This T cell receptor beta chain is drawn from a study of radiotherapy plus CTLA-4 blockade in lung cancer. Using immunoSEQ multiplex PCR, the repertoire was profiled, and TCRdb retains in-frame clones only, with some absent. This sample yields over 60,000 clones, of which around 87% are seen a single time; 35% to 50% belongs to the top ten. The CDR3 sequence is 15 residues long. Per the germline V gene, CDR1 is KGHSH and CDR2 is LQKENI. Germline trimming cut 4 bases from V and 3 bases from J; bases unmatched to any gene: 5. The material sequenced was peripheral blood, taken from a patient treated with radiotherapy plus ipilimumab. The clonotype was recovered from a human donor with non-small cell lung cancer that progressed on radiotherapy plus ipilimumab. V gene TRBV18 combines with J gene TRBJ2-2; 7 bases fit TRBD1. The CDR3 reads CASSRRDRYTGELFF. The CDR3 nucleotides read TGTGCCAGCTCACGCCGGGACAGATACACCGGGGAGCTGTTTTTT. The full variable domain, completed using reference TRBV18 and TRBJ2-2, is NAGVMQNPRHLVRRRGQEARLRCSPMKGHSHVYWYRQLPEEGLKFMVYLQKENIIDESGMPKERFSAEFPKEGPSILRIQQVVRGDSAAYFCASSRRDRYTGELFFGEGSRLTVL.